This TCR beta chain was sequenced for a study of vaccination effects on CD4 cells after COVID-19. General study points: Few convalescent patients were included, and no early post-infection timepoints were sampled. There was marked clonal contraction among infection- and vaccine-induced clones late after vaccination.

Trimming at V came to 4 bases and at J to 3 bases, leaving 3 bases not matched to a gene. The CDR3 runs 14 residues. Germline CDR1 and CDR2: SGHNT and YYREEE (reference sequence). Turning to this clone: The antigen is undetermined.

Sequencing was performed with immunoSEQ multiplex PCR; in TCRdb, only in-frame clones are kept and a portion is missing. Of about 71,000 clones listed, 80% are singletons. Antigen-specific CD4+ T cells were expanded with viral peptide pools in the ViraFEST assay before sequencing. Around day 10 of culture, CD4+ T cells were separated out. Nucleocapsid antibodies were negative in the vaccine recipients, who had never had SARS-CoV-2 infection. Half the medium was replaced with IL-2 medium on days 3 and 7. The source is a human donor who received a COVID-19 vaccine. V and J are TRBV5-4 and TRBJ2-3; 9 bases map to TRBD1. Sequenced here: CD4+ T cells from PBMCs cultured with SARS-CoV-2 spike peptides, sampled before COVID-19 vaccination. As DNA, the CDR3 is TGTGCCAGCAGCCCGGACAGGGGAACAGATACGCAGTATTTT. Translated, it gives CASSPDRGTDTQYF. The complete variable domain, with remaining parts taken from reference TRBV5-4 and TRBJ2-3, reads ETGVTQSPTHLIKTRGQQVTLRCSSQSGHNTVSWYQQALGQGPQFIFQYYREEENGRGNFPPRFSGLQFPNYSSELNVNALELDDSALYLCASSPDRGTDTQYFGPGTRLTVL.